The sequence of this TCR beta chain was determined in a study of blood T cell repertoires in COVID-19. The V end lost 5 bases, the J end lost 1 base, and 11 bases lay between the germline ends. This CDR3 comprises 14 residues. Germline CDR1 and CDR2: SNHLY and FYNNEI. Libraries were prepared by immunoSEQ multiplex PCR; TCRdb keeps only in-frame clonotypes and omits some of them. This table holds just over 95,000 clones, approximately 90% found once. The chain couples TRBV2 to TRBJ1-2; perhaps TRBD1 as D (6 bases). Sequenced sample: peripheral blood. This sequence was found in a man aged 55 to 69 with acute or convalescent COVID-19. The CDR3 loop reads CASSTGRGNYGYTF. In DNA, the CDR3 is TGTGCCAGCAGTACAGGGAGGGGTAACTATGGCTACACCTTC.